The sequence of this T cell receptor (beta chain) was determined in a study of response to subunit inactivated influenza vaccine. MiXCR, run by TCRdb on the RT-PCR reads, gives a single entry per CDR3 protein. The sample has about 540,000 distinct CDR3 sequences, less than 25% seen once. These records were also assigned to another study, of T cells expressing NK-cell markers. That work contributes: Researchers built TCR beta cDNA using 5'RACE template switching with UMIs. The TCR beta repertoires originated in sorted CD3+CD56+NKG2C+, CD3+CD56+NKG2C- and CD3+CD56-NKG2C+ T cells.

This specimen consisted of CD4+ T cells sorted from PBMCs, obtained approximately 12 days after vaccination. This receptor was obtained from a man between 45 and 60 years old who received an inactivated influenza vaccine.

CDR3 in amino acids: CASSLASTSGGTDTQYF. The CDR3 coding sequence is TGCGCCAGCAGCTTGGCCTCGACTAGCGGGGGAACAGATACGCAGTATTTT. The V call is TRBV5-1, the J call TRBJ2-3; 12 bases match TRBD2. Germline lookup yields CDR1 SGHRS and CDR2 YFSETQ. The CDR3 contains 17 residues. V lost 0 bases and J lost 3; bases outside the gene matches: 5.